This TCR beta chain originates from a study of blood T cell repertoires in COVID-19 (TCRdb year 2020). In terms of the full investigation: Samples from collaborators originated in the United States, Italy and Spain and spanned both the acute and convalescent phases of COVID-19. The prospective study material was composed of cDNA or gDNA derived from T cells, B-cell-depleted T cells, or PBMCs. Deeply sampled blood TCRbeta repertoires from subjects exposed to, actively infected with, or recovered from COVID-19 were included in the dataset. The repertoires were released in a freely available public database intended as a resource for research on the immune response to SARS-CoV-2. Samples were obtained from the ongoing ImmuneRACE study (first 160 participants) and from approximately 1,200 subjects provided by 6 global collaborators. A de-identified subject ID, COVID-19 status, age in years and sex were almost always included in the sample metadata. Where available, HLA class I and class II types were taken from metadata supplied by the sample provider and were not determined by assay-based typing.

Overall results and qualifications from the work: How much clinical and demographic metadata was included differed by source and by participant, and the metadata was provided uncurated.

In the prospective study, participants were about 18 to 100 years old, resided in about two dozen geographic areas of the United States, and were enrolled through a virtual design. In the prospective study, participants were assigned to cohorts based on the clinical history participants reported in a screening survey and a study questionnaire. ImmuneRACE Cohort 3 recovered participants were defined by two consecutive negative NP/OP PCR tests, healthcare professional clearance, or symptom resolution. Each participant in the prospective study had whole blood, serum and a nasopharyngeal or oropharyngeal swab collected by mobile phlebotomists. Additional blood draws and questionnaires over a 2-month period could optionally be provided by prospective study participants. Prospective study blood samples were shipped either frozen or at room temperature before DNA extraction. As to this clone: The clone's antigen remains unknown. Qualities for individual bases were not recorded, and no much larger clone is one base off.

Inclusive of the bounding cysteine and phenylalanine, the CDR3 is 16 residues long. Just CDR3 DNA is preserved here, 48 bases in frame from base 1. V is cut by 2 bases and J by 0 bases, and the space between the germline ends is 11 bases. The germline V gene (reference sequence) sets CDR1 to LNHDA and CDR2 to SQIVND. The immunoSEQ Assay, a bias-controlled multiplex PCR, was used to amplify TCRbeta CDR3 regions from genomic DNA. The original pipeline was this. Nucleated cell counts per sample were estimated from amplification of reference gene primers within the assay. To quantify the absolute abundance of each unique TCRbeta CDR3 rearrangement, sequence reads were collapsed and filtered. For each sample, productive Simpson clonality was calculated as the square root of Simpson's diversity index over productive rearrangements. The clones in this table, taken by TCRdb from immuneACCESS, are in-frame only. Not every clone is retained; where verified, under half of the shortfall comes from an unresolved V gene, and the cause of the rest is unknown. Clone size and V and J calls were adopted from that table, with D and trimming inferred from the DNA. The table for this sample lists 200,000 to 250,000 clones; about four fifths of them were counted only once. About 3.4% of the sample belongs to the ten largest clones.

Source material: PBMCs or T cells enriched from blood (not recorded which). Recombination connected TRBV19 to TRBJ1-5, with an unclear D gene assignment. The source is a woman aged 55-69 years who had recovered from COVID-19. The DNA sequence reads TGTGCCAGTAGTATACGGGGATTCAATAGCAATCAGCCCCAGCATTTT. It translates to CASSIRGFNSNQPQHF.